This T cell receptor (beta chain) originates from a study of blood T cell repertoires in COVID-19 (TCRdb year 2020). For context, the study as a whole: The collaborator samples originated in the United States, Italy and Spain and spanned the acute and convalescent phases of COVID-19. Nearly every sample came with metadata listing a de-identified subject ID, COVID-19 status, age in years and sex. Subjects who had been exposed to COVID-19, were actively infected with it, or had recovered from it provided the deeply sampled blood TCRbeta repertoires that made up the dataset. Where HLA class I and class II types were available, the types were taken from metadata supplied by the sample provider, not from assay-based typing. The material from the prospective study consisted of cDNA or gDNA derived from T cells, B-cell-depleted T cells, or PBMCs. The samples were drawn from two sources: the first 160 participants of the ongoing ImmuneRACE study, and 950 to 1,500 subjects contributed by 6 global collaborators. The repertoires were released in a freely available public database intended as a resource for research on the immune response to SARS-CoV-2. The paper as a whole reports these results and caveats: The amount of clinical and demographic metadata varied by source and participant and was provided uncurated.

From the cysteine up to the phenylalanine, the CDR3 has a length of 18 residues. Kept here is only the CDR3 DNA, which spans 54 bases and is read in frame from base 1. The germline ends are 25 bases apart after V is trimmed by 3 bases and J by 5 bases. CDR1 SGHDN and CDR2 FVKESK were looked up in the germline V gene. Whole blood was collected in K2EDTA tubes by collaborating institutions according to the institutions' own protocols. For TCRbeta analysis, collaborator samples were shipped as frozen whole blood, as isolated PBMCs, or as DNA extracted from either sample type. TCRbeta CDR3 regions were amplified from genomic DNA by means of the immunoSEQ Assay, a bias-controlled multiplex PCR. In the original analysis: Within the assay, amplification of reference gene primers was used to estimate how many nucleated cells each sample contained. To quantify the absolute abundance of each unique TCRbeta CDR3 rearrangement, sequence reads were collapsed and filtered. For each sample, productive Simpson clonality was calculated by taking the square root of Simpson's diversity index across productive rearrangements. Sourced from immuneACCESS, this table was stored by TCRdb with only in-frame sequences that have V and J called. A share of the clones is absent; for the studies checked, an unresolved V gene accounts for under half, and the remainder has no known explanation. That table supplies the V and J calls and clone size; D and trimming were determined from the DNA. For this sample there are fewer than 250,000 clones; approximately 80% appear just once. The ten top clones hold 5.5% to 7.5% of the sample.

About this clone: The antigen this receptor binds is unknown. Base qualities are not provided; no much larger clone lies one nucleotide away.

This sequence uses TRBV14 and TRBJ1-2; the D segment could be TRBD1, given 5 matching bases. The specimen was peripheral blood. This clonotype was sampled from a woman between 55 and 75 years old with active or convalescent COVID-19. The CDR3 region reads CASSQADPGGRGRYGYTF. The nucleotide sequence is TGTGCCAGCAGCCAGGCGGACCCCGGGGGTCGGGGACGGTATGGCTACACCTTC.